The rows below give T cell receptor beta chains drawn from one sample of a study of CD8 T cells in ankylosing spondylitis. In TCRdb, the 5' RACE reads were re-called with MiXCR into one record per CDR3 protein. The repertoire holds 150,000 or so distinct CDR3 sequences, with 30% to 40% as singletons. Sequencing input: synovial fluid, either unsorted or a sorted T cell fraction (not recorded which). These receptors originate from a male donor with ankylosing spondylitis. CDR3s leave out the opening cysteine and the closing phenylalanine or tryptophan. Fields, in order: CDR3 protein, V gene.

cdr3_aa: ASSLKGGRETQY
v_call: TRBV7-2

cdr3_aa: ASSVGDNYNEQF
v_call: TRBV9

cdr3_aa: ASSPAIPSGGAGEQF
v_call: TRBV3-1

cdr3_aa: ASSPRTAEAF
v_call: TRBV18

cdr3_aa: ASSLDVGTQETQY
v_call: TRBV5-1

cdr3_aa: ASSPLDRDNSPLH
v_call: TRBV27

cdr3_aa: ASSQGQDTGELF
v_call: TRBV4-1

cdr3_aa: ASSVASSGRGPDTQY
v_call: TRBV2

cdr3_aa: SVREADTQY
v_call: TRBV29-1

cdr3_aa: ASSLGQVTDTQY
v_call: TRBV5-1

cdr3_aa: SARDPGEQY
v_call: TRBV20-1

cdr3_aa: SALRESTKRNEQF
v_call: TRBV20-1

cdr3_aa: ASSQLMGTAISGNTIY
v_call: TRBV4-1

cdr3_aa: ASSTRNTIY
v_call: TRBV6-1

cdr3_aa: ASSLRAGSGGSKQF
v_call: TRBV7-2

cdr3_aa: ASSQGTVNTEAF
v_call: TRBV5-5

cdr3_aa: ASSRDIHLYEQY
v_call: TRBV7-2

cdr3_aa: ASSYSTGDLWEQY
v_call: TRBV6-2/TRBV6-3

cdr3_aa: ASSLYANQETQY
v_call: TRBV7-9

cdr3_aa: ASSPGGGYVETQY
v_call: TRBV5-1

cdr3_aa: ASSHRDGRNTEAF
v_call: TRBV7-9

cdr3_aa: ASSPGRREYGYT
v_call: TRBV5-1

cdr3_aa: ASSDRTGMNTEAF
v_call: TRBV25-1

cdr3_aa: ASSNRDTPYEQY
v_call: TRBV21-1

cdr3_aa: ASSPASGGMARF
v_call: TRBV11-2

cdr3_aa: ATNEGSLNSGNTIY
v_call: TRBV28

cdr3_aa: ASSMPSSQETH
v_call: TRBV12-3/TRBV12-4

cdr3_aa: ASSSFEGQEETQY
v_call: TRBV7-8

cdr3_aa: SGSGGASEYTEAF
v_call: TRBV20-1

cdr3_aa: ASSTRWGQTNEKLF
v_call: TRBV4-3

cdr3_aa: SAKGQPMNTEAF
v_call: TRBV20-1

cdr3_aa: ASSLWGREGVEQY
v_call: TRBV7-2

cdr3_aa: ASSYSGLSYNEQF
v_call: TRBV6-5

cdr3_aa: SAEVGSGGPETQY
v_call: TRBV20-1

cdr3_aa: ASSLGTGQGKTEAF
v_call: TRBV7-9

cdr3_aa: ASSESGSGTDTQY
v_call: TRBV11-2

cdr3_aa: ASSLVLALSTDTQY
v_call: TRBV7-2

cdr3_aa: ASSLVKGGEGNQPQH
v_call: TRBV7-9

cdr3_aa: ASGDGRYTEAF
v_call: TRBV6-1

cdr3_aa: ASSLMAGLYEQY
v_call: TRBV7-2

cdr3_aa: ASGTGNTYEQY
v_call: TRBV28